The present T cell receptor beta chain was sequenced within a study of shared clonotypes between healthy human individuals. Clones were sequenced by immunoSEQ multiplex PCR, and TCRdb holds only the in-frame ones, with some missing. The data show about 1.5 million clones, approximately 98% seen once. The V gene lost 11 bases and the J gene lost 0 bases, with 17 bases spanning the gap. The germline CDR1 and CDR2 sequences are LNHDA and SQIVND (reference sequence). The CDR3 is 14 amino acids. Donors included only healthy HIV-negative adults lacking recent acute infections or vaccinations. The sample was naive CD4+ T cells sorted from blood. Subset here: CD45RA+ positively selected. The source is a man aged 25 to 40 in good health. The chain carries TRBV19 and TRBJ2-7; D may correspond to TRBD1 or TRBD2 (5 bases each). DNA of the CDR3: TGTGCCTCTTCCTCCTGGGGGAGCTCCTACGAGCAGTACTTC. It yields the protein CASSSWGSSYEQYF. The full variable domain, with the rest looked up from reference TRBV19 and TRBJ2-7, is DGGITQSPKYLFRKEGQNVTLSCEQNLNHDAMYWYRQDPGQGLRLIYYSQIVNDFQKGDIAEGYSVSREKKESFPLTVTSAQKNPTAFYLCASSSWGSSYEQYFGPGTRLTVT.